This T cell receptor (beta chain) appears in the sequencing data of a study of memory B cells and T cells in multiple sclerosis. Findings of the study overall: Compartments had unequal clone-set sizes, affecting shared clonotype counts.

CFSE-dim autoproliferating and CFSE-high non-proliferating T cells from unstimulated culture were sequenced separately. Pooled replicate wells came from around 5x10^7 CFSE-labeled PBMCs cultured about seven days without stimulus. CFSE at 0.5 uM labeled the PBMCs, which were then cultured unstimulated. Germline CDR1 and CDR2: MGHRA and YSYEKL. The CDR3 has 15 amino acids. V was clipped by 5 bases and J by 4 bases; unmatched bases: 8. This clone was seen more than once but under ten times. The antigen remains undetermined. The assay was immunoSEQ multiplex PCR, and TCRdb's table has in-frame clones only and misses some. The top ten clones hold 2.5% to 3% of a sample with around 12,000 clones, roughly 81% of them seen once.

The sequence derives from a human donor with multiple sclerosis. This chain uses TRBV4-1 with TRBJ2-7; the match to TRBD2 covers 10 bases. The specimen sequenced was PBMCs from blood kept in culture. CDR3 protein: CASSDTSGATYEQYF. The DNA for the CDR3 is TGCGCCAGCAGCGATACTAGCGGGGCTACTTACGAGCAGTACTTC.